A few counts support the clone carrying this TCR beta chain. Cohort allocation depended upon clinical history that participants reported. Either two negative PCRs, clearance, or symptom resolution qualified Cohort 3 donors as recovered. Germline CDR1 is MNHNY and CDR2 is SVGAGI (reference sequence). Trimming pared 5 bases from V and 0 bases from J, leaving 17 bases between. This CDR3 comprises 17 residues. This sample was taken from a study of blood T cell repertoires in COVID-19. About the research overall: T cells, B-cell-depleted T cells, or PBMCs provided the cDNA or gDNA that served as material.

Some clones are missing from TCRdb's copy, which holds only in-frame ones; the method was immunoSEQ multiplex PCR. In the table there are over 250,000 clones, 75% to 90% of which are singletons. The sequencing sample was made of PBMCs or T cells enriched from blood (not recorded which). The chain joins TRBV6-6 to TRBJ2-4; tentative D call: TRBD1 (5 bases). This clonotype was sampled from a woman between 18 and 29 years old who had recovered from COVID-19. The CDR3 bases are TGTGCCAGCAGTCCTCGGGCAGGGCGAGTAGCCAAAAACATTCAGTACTTC. It encodes CASSPRAGRVAKNIQYF.